Described below is a single TCR beta chain sequence and its context. Its target antigen remains unknown. Base qualities are not at hand, and no much larger clone is one base apart. This specimen belongs to a study of blood T cells in healthy people across ages (dated by TCRdb to 2015 to 2017). As for the study more broadly: In model experiments, template switching captured roughly one uniquely barcoded TCR beta cDNA molecule for every two T cells. The donors were divided into four age groups: young (average around 16 years), middle-aged (under 40), aged (around 67) and long-lived (about 90). The study measured age-related changes in TCR beta repertoire diversity using deep sequencing normalized with unique cDNA molecular identifiers. To avoid experimental bias, donors of different ages were randomly spread across the sequencing lanes. For two donors (one aged 18 to 30 and one aged 80 or older), the study analyzed two additional independent replicas of 1 million unique cDNA reads from the same blood draw. What the study reported, not specific to this receptor: Since profiling was done on bulk unsorted PBMCs, naive and antigen-experienced compartments could not be conclusively compared. Observed TCR beta diversity per million T cells fell roughly linearly with age, and a significant reduction was already apparent by age around 40. Total diversity estimates from one million sequenced T cells were considered lower bounds and underestimates. Because donor CMV infection status was unknown, age-related changes in expanded clonotypes were potentially confounded. Compared with the aged group, the long-lived group had more naive CD4+ T cells, fewer expanded clones and increased TCR diversity, suggesting age selection. A strong correlation was found between observed TCR beta diversity and the percentage of naive T cells measured by flow cytometry.

Library creation used 5' RACE. The reads were generated on an Illumina HiSeq 2500. A second PCR of about 6 to 12 cycles was run with a J-beta primer mix and a sample-barcoded 5' primer. Each TCR beta cDNA molecule received a unique molecular identifier from a template-switch 5' adaptor carrying 12 random nucleotides. Each sample yielded at least 2.5 million CDR3-containing paired-end reads. All of the RNA was converted into first-strand cDNA using the Mint cDNA synthesis kit, with a TRBC-specific oligonucleotide serving as the primer. After uracil-DNA glycosylase treatment, a first 18-cycle PCR used universal primers M1SS and BC2_uni_R on all cDNA. In the authors' own workflow: For normalization, 1 million high-quality reads were randomly selected from each sample, with every read carrying a distinct molecular identifier. Reads sharing molecular identifiers were discarded rather than binned into consensus sequences. MiTCR, set to a Q25 quality threshold and the strictest error-elimination algorithm, was used for CDR3 identification, clonotype clustering and error correction. Lower-bound total TCR beta diversity was estimated with a nonparametric unseen species model using Euler transformation. The public reads were reprocessed in TCRdb via fastp at Q25 and MiXCR, keeping in-frame beta chains. Each CDR3 protein gets just one entry, which takes the most common genes and DNA from the rows behind it. TCRdb's processing, not the authors', yielded these V and J calls. The sample includes 800,000 to 1,000,000 distinct CDR3 sequences, with around 48% observed a single time. Jointly, the top ten make up about an eighth of the sample.

The roughly 37 donors, aged about 6 to 95 years, were systemically healthy Caucasian individuals from Russia. Each donor gave ten milliliters of peripheral blood, collected into EDTA-treated Vacutainer tubes. Ficoll-Paque density-gradient centrifugation was used to isolate PBMCs, with at least 7 million per sample. Total RNA, at least 6 micrograms per sample, was extracted from PBMCs with Trizol reagent. For every donor, an aliquot of PBMCs went through flow cytometry to measure the percentages of naive CD45RAhigh/CD27high T cells. This TCR derives from a man aged 25 to 40 in good health. The sequencing input was blood.

The CDR3 amino acid sequence is: CASSPRTASEAFF. The bases read TGTGCCAGCAGCCCCCGGACAGCTTCTGAAGCTTTCTTT. The rearrangement combines TRBV7-2 with TRBJ1-1, and the D gene may be TRBD1, 6 bases matching. From the cysteine through the phenylalanine, the CDR3 covers 13 amino acids. The read is trimmed to its CDR3 DNA, 39 bases read in frame from base 1. CDR1 and CDR2 (SGHTA, FQGNSA) derive from the germline V gene. Trimming removed 5 bases from V and 6 bases from J, leaving 13 bases between the germline ends.